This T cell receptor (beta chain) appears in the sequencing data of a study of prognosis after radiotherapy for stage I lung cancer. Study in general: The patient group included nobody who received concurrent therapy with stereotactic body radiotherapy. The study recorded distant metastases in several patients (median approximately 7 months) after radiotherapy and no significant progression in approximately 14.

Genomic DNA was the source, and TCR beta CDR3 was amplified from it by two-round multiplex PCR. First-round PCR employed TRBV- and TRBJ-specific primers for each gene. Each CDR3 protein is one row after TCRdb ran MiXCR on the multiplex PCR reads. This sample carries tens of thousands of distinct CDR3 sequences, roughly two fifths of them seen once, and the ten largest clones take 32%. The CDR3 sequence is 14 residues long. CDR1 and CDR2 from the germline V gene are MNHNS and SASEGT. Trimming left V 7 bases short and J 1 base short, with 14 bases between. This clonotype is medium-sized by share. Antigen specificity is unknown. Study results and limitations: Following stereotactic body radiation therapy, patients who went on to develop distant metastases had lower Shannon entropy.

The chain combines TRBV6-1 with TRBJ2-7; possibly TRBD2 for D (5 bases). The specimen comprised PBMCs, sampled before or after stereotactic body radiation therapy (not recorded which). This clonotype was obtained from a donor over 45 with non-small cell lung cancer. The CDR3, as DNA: TGTGCCAGCATCGAGGGTGGGGATTCCTACGAGCAGTACTTC. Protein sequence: CASIEGGDSYEQYF.